These T cell receptor beta chains were read from a single sample in a study of blood T cell repertoires in COVID-19. Sequencing was performed with immunoSEQ multiplex PCR; in TCRdb, only in-frame clones are kept and a portion is missing. The table records about 190,000 clones, about three quarters of them present only once. The source material was peripheral blood. These receptors came from a woman aged 80 or over with active or convalescent COVID-19. Both conserved end residues are part of each CDR3. D genes are given only for firm matches. The size entry is marked missing in some rows and otherwise reads once, few, many or a size class.

d_gene,abundance,v_gene,j_gene,CDR3nt,CDR3aa
NA,NA,TRBV10-1,TRBJ2-1,TGCGCCAGCAGTGAGACCCAGGGGATCAATGAGCAGTTCTTC,CASSETQGINEQFF
TRBD1,NA,TRBV6-5,TRBJ1-1,TGTGCCAGCAGTTACGTTTCCGGGGACAGATCTGAAGCTTTCTTT,CASSYVSGDRSEAFF
NA,NA,TRBV6-6,TRBJ2-1,TGTGCCAGCAGTCAACCGGGACTGGACTACAATGAGCAGTTCTTC,CASSQPGLDYNEQFF
TRBD1,NA,TRBV5-6,TRBJ2-7,TGTGCCAGCAGCTCGGGACAGACCTACGAGCAGTACTTC,CASSSGQTYEQYF
TRBD1,NA,TRBV5-1,TRBJ1-1,TGCGCCAGCAGCTTGGGACAGGGTATACGGGGTGAAGCTTTCTTT,CASSLGQGIRGEAFF
NA,NA,TRBV5-1,TRBJ1-6,TGCGCCAGCGCCTCACAGGGCAATAATTCACCCCTCCACTTT,CASASQGNNSPLHF
NA,NA,TRBV28,TRBJ1-1,TGTGCCAGCATCCCCCGAGGCTCCGTTTGGGCTTTCTTT,CASIPRGSVWAFF
NA,once,TRBV19,TRBJ1-6,TGTGCCAGTCAGAATCAGGGTTATTCACCCCTCCACTTT,CASQNQGYSPLHF
NA,NA,TRBV19,TRBJ1-2,TGTGCCAGTAGTATGGACAATGTCTATGGCTACACCTTC,CASSMDNVYGYTF
NA,once,TRBV9,TRBJ1-3,TGTGCCAGCAGCGCCTCGGGATTTCTCGGAAACACCATATATTTT,CASSASGFLGNTIYF
NA,NA,TRBV6-5,TRBJ2-7,TGTGCCAGCCGACGGGACTCACAGAGAGACGAGCAGTACTTC,CASRRDSQRDEQYF
NA,NA,TRBV19,TRBJ2-7,TGTGCCAGTAGTATTACTCCCTTCTCCTACGAGCAGTACTTC,CASSITPFSYEQYF
NA,few,TRBV9,TRBJ2-5,TGTGCCAGCAGCGTTCAAACCAGCGGGGAGACCCAGTACTTC,CASSVQTSGETQYF
NA,NA,TRBV7-9,TRBJ1-1,TGTGCCAGCAGCTCTGGATGGGGGGACACTGAAGCTTTCTTT,CASSSGWGDTEAFF
NA,NA,TRBV6-6,TRBJ2-3,TGTGCCAGCAGTCTACAAGATACGCAGTATTTT,CASSLQDTQYF
TRBD2,NA,TRBV4-2,TRBJ2-7,TGTGCCAGCAGCGTATTCCCCCCGAAAATAGCGGGGGGTGACTACGAGCAGTACTTC,CASSVFPPKIAGGDYEQYF
TRBD1,NA,TRBV5-1,TRBJ2-7,TGCGCCAGCAGCCTCGGACAGGGTAGCCGCGAGCAGTACTTC,CASSLGQGSREQYF
NA,few,TRBV24-1,TRBJ2-3,TGTGCCACCAGTGACAGAAATACAGATACGCAGTATTTT,CATSDRNTDTQYF
TRBD1,NA,TRBV18,TRBJ1-5,TGTGCCAGCTCACCACGACAGGGTAATCAGCCCCAGCATTTT,CASSPRQGNQPQHF
NA,NA,TRBV6-5,TRBJ2-2,TGTGCCAGCAGTTACACAGCGAACACCGGGGAGCTGTTTTTT,CASSYTANTGELFF
TRBD1,NA,TRBV24-1,TRBJ1-3,TGTGCCACCAGCTCAGGGACAGCCTCCTCTGGAAACACCATATATTTT,CATSSGTASSGNTIYF
NA,NA,TRBV3-1/TRBV3-2,TRBJ1-5,TGTGCCAGCAGCCCTACTACAGGGTCGGATCAGCCCCAGCATTTT,CASSPTTGSDQPQHF
NA,NA,TRBV27,TRBJ2-7,TGTGCCAGCAGCGTAGGGGGTGAAGGGTACGAGCAGTACTTC,CASSVGGEGYEQYF
NA,NA,TRBV18,TRBJ1-2,TGTGCCAGCTCACGCGGCAATAACTATGGCTACACCTTC,CASSRGNNYGYTF
NA,few,TRBV20-1,TRBJ1-2,TGCAGTGCTACAGACCAGGGCTACACCTTC,CSATDQGYTF
TRBD1,NA,TRBV11-2,TRBJ2-2,TGTGCCAGCAGCGGACTCCTGTCGGGACAGGTGTTCGGGGAGCTGTTTTTT,CASSGLLSGQVFGELFF
TRBD1,NA,TRBV19,TRBJ2-7,TGTGCCAGTAGTCACACCGGGACAGGGAACTACGAGCAGTACTTC,CASSHTGTGNYEQYF
TRBD2,NA,TRBV29-1,TRBJ2-3,TGCAGCGTTGCGGGGGGGTCCGGGGCAGATACGCAGTATTTT,CSVAGGSGADTQYF
NA,NA,TRBV29-1,TRBJ1-2,TGCAGCGTTTACGGGGGGGTGAACTATGGCTACACCTTC,CSVYGGVNYGYTF
NA,NA,TRBV14,TRBJ2-1,TGTGCCAGCAGAGGAGGGGTCAATGAGCAGTTCTTC,CASRGGVNEQFF
TRBD1,NA,TRBV2,TRBJ1-2,TGTGCCAGCAAAAAGACAGGGGCCGGCTATGGCTACACCTTC,CASKKTGAGYGYTF
NA,once,TRBV5-4,TRBJ2-1,TGTGCCAGCAGCTTCAGTAACAGTAATGAGCAGTTCTTC,CASSFSNSNEQFF
NA,many,TRBV7-2,TRBJ1-2,TGTGCCAGCAGCCCCGTTGGCTTAGCCCTCTATGGCTACACCTTC,CASSPVGLALYGYTF
NA,NA,TRBV28,TRBJ2-2,NA,CASVYSIRGAVFW
NA,NA,TRBV6-5,TRBJ1-1,TGTGCCAGCAGTTACTCGTCAGGGCCGTACGAAGCTTTCTTT,CASSYSSGPYEAFF
NA,NA,TRBV7-3,TRBJ2-1,TGTGCCAGCAGCACGGACGGGGGTGTAGGAGAGCAGTTCTTC,CASSTDGGVGEQFF
NA,NA,TRBV7-9,TRBJ1-2,TGTGCCAGCAGCTTACAGGGCTGGCAGAGCTATGGCTACACCTTC,CASSLQGWQSYGYTF
TRBD2,NA,TRBV2,TRBJ2-1,TGTGCCAGTGCACGGGGGGGCAGTGAGCAGTTCTTC,CASARGGSEQFF
NA,NA,TRBV2,TRBJ1-2,TGTGCCAGCAGAACCGGGCCAGGGTCATCTGGCTACACCTTC,CASRTGPGSSGYTF
TRBD1,NA,TRBV27,TRBJ2-3,TGTGCCAGCAGTTTCCGGACAGGGGACAATACGCAGTATTTT,CASSFRTGDNTQYF
NA,NA,TRBV5-4,TRBJ1-6,TGTGCCAGCAGGGAACAGGGCGGTAATTCACCCCTCCACTTT,CASREQGGNSPLHF
NA,NA,TRBV4-1,TRBJ2-1,TGCGCCAGCAGCCAAGAGTCGACTTACGACAATGAGCAGTTCTTC,CASSQESTYDNEQFF
TRBD2,NA,TRBV27,TRBJ2-5,TGTGCCAGCAGTCCTATAGCGGGGGGGCCAGTGGAGACCCAGTACTTC,CASSPIAGGPVETQYF
TRBD2,NA,TRBV4-2,TRBJ2-7,TGTGCCAGCAGCCAAGTTAGCGGGGCTAACTACGAGCAGTACTTC,CASSQVSGANYEQYF